This T cell receptor beta chain was sequenced for a study of cytotoxic CD8 clonotypes in ibrutinib-treated CLL. Profiling relied on immunoSEQ multiplex PCR, and the TCRdb table lists in-frame clones only, not all of them. Among over 15,000 clones listed, more than 65% were seen once. This sequence originates from a human donor with chronic lymphocytic leukemia. The specimen comprised PBMCs, sampled before ibrutinib treatment.

CDR3 DNA sequence: TGTGCCAGCAGCCCCGACAGGGAGGGCTACACCTTC. Translated, it gives CASSPDREGYTF. This rearrangement joins TRBV5-5 to TRBJ1-2, with 7 bases identical to TRBD1. Germline V gene data show CDR1 as SGHKS and CDR2 as YYEKEE (reference sequence). V shed 4 bases and J 8 bases; nucleotides not matched to a gene: 5. This CDR3 spans 12 amino acids.